The rows below give T cell receptor beta chains drawn from one sample of a study of blood T cell repertoires in COVID-19. Some clones are missing from TCRdb's copy, which holds only in-frame ones; the method was immunoSEQ multiplex PCR. The repertoire holds hundreds of thousands of clones, with approximately 86% as singletons. Sequenced: peripheral blood. The receptors come from a woman in her 70s with COVID-19, enrolled during active disease. The CDR3 runs from the conserved cysteine through the conserved F or W. A D gene is named only where the DNA matches it firmly. Clone size is shown for a subset of rows, as once, few, many or a class of expanded clone.

V	J	D	size	CDR3	DNA
TRBV3-1/TRBV3-2	TRBJ2-7	TRBD2	.	CASSSLAGGYVDEQYF	TGTGCCAGCAGCTCGCTAGCGGGGGGGTACGTCGACGAGCAGTACTTC
TRBV7-7	TRBJ2-5	TRBD1	once	CASSLRTGGFRETQYF	TGTGCCAGCAGCCTTAGGACAGGGGGGTTTCGAGAGACCCAGTACTTC
TRBV19	TRBJ2-7	TRBD1	.	CASSFRDSSYEQYF	TGTGCCAGTAGTTTCCGGGACAGTTCCTACGAGCAGTACTTC
TRBV27	TRBJ2-7	TRBD1	.	CASSLSTGQTYEQYF	TGTGCCAGCAGTTTATCCACGGGACAGACCTACGAGCAGTACTTC
TRBV6-6	TRBJ1-2	.	.	CASGQQGRIFDGYTF	TGTGCCAGCGGTCAACAGGGCCGAATCTTCGATGGCTACACCTTC
TRBV5-8	TRBJ1-1	.	.	CASSLILNTEAFF	TGTGCCAGCAGTTTGATATTGAACACTGAAGCTTTCTTT
TRBV2	TRBJ1-2	.	.	CASFFESKRGYTF	TGTGCCAGTTTTTTTGAGTCGAAGCGGGGCTACACCTTC
TRBV10-1	TRBJ1-1	.	.	CASRLDRNTEAFF	TGCGCCAGCAGGCTGGACAGGAACACTGAAGCTTTCTTT
TRBV27	TRBJ1-3	TRBD1	.	CASSSGQQNTIYF	TGTGCCAGCAGTTCGGGACAGCAAAACACCATATATTTT
TRBV7-9	TRBJ1-4	.	.	CASSLGQVIDEKLFF	TGTGCCAGCAGCTTAGGACAGGTGATCGATGAAAAACTGTTTTTT
TRBV24-1	TRBJ2-7	TRBD2	.	CATSASGGEQYF	TGTGCCACCAGTGCCTCGGGAGGCGAGCAGTACTTC
TRBV28	TRBJ1-2	TRBD1	.	CASSLNPGQGLGYTF	TGTGCCAGCAGTTTAAATCCGGGACAGGGCCTGGGCTACACCTTC
TRBV3-1/TRBV3-2	TRBJ1-5	TRBD1	.	CASSQPGQGIQPQHF	TGTGCCAGCAGCCAGCCGGGACAGGGTATTCAGCCCCAGCATTTT
TRBV6-5	TRBJ1-1	.	.	CASSWRNTEAFF	TGTGCCAGCAGTTGGAGGAACACTGAAGCTTTCTTT
TRBV5-6	TRBJ2-7	TRBD1	.	CASSLVTGGASYEQYF	TGTGCCAGCAGCTTAGTGACAGGGGGCGCCTCCTACGAGCAGTACTTC
TRBV20-1	TRBJ2-7	.	.	CSVPTVYEQYF	TGCAGTGTACCGACAGTCTACGAGCAGTACTTC
TRBV5-1	TRBJ1-1	TRBD1	.	CASSAEGATMNTEAFF	TGCGCCAGCAGCGCGGAGGGGGCAACCATGAACACTGAAGCTTTCTTT
TRBV5-6	TRBJ2-7	.	.	CASSTSDNYEQYF	TGTGCCAGCAGCACCTCGGACAACTACGAGCAGTACTTC
TRBV9	TRBJ2-1	TRBD2	.	CASCPSGSSYNEQFF	TGTGCCAGCTGCCCTAGCGGTAGCTCCTACAATGAGCAGTTCTTC
TRBV19	TRBJ2-3	TRBD1	.	CASSMGTATDTQYF	TGTGCCAGTAGTATGGGGACAGCCACAGATACGCAGTATTTT
TRBV5-4	TRBJ1-6	.	.	CASTRENSPLHF	TGTGCCAGCACACGGGAGAATTCACCCCTCCACTTT
TRBV28	TRBJ2-7	.	.	CASSFGAYEQYF	TGTGCCAGCAGTTTCGGAGCCTACGAGCAGTACTTC
TRBV11-2	TRBJ2-7	TRBD1	.	CASSRDREGEQYF	TGTGCCAGCAGCAGGGACAGGGAAGGCGAGCAGTACTTC
TRBV27	TRBJ1-2	.	.	CASSSRTDLRYGYTF	TGTGCCAGCAGTTCCCGGACAGATCTCCGCTATGGCTACACCTTC
TRBV19	TRBJ1-4	.	.	CASTALGQGDEKLFF	TGTGCCAGTACCGCTCTGGGGCAGGGTGATGAAAAACTGTTTTTT
TRBV19	TRBJ1-4	TRBD1	.	CASSIEGTGTNEKLFF	TGTGCCAGTAGTATAGAGGGGACAGGAACTAATGAAAAACTGTTTTTT
TRBV12-3/TRBV12-4	TRBJ2-7	.	.	CASRGVEFEQYF	TGTGCCAGCAGAGGGGTGGAGTTCGAGCAGTACTTC
TRBV2	TRBJ1-5	TRBD1	once	CASKSDRANQPQHF	TGTGCCAGCAAGTCCGACAGGGCGAATCAGCCCCAGCATTTT
TRBV6-2/TRBV6-3	TRBJ2-1	TRBD1	.	CASSSPGTAYNEQFF	TGTGCCAGCAGTTCGCCCGGGACAGCCTACAATGAGCAGTTCTTC
TRBV27	TRBJ1-2	.	.	CASSLYPDYGYTF	TGTGCCAGCAGTTTATATCCGGACTATGGCTACACCTTC
TRBV5-1	TRBJ1-2	.	.	CASSLTTDGTNYGYTF	TGCGCCAGCAGCCTCACGACGGACGGGACTAACTATGGCTACACCTTC